Each of the 14 T cell receptor beta chains below was sequenced from the same sample in a study of cytomegalovirus exposure and HLA in healthy donors (dated by TCRdb to the late 2010s). Receptors were amplified or captured by the immunoSEQ multiplex PCR assay. What TCRdb holds here is the immuneACCESS table cut down to in-frame rearrangements. Part of the clones is not present; checked against another copy, under half of the missing clones reflect an unresolved V gene, and the others are unexplained. In this sample the table shows about 140,000 clones, roughly 90% of which occur a single time. Just under 3% of the sample belongs to the ten largest clones. Sequencing was performed on PBMCs. These receptors came from a man between 18 and 35 years old in good health and CMV-seronegative.

The chain recombines TRBV2 with TRBJ2-1, with 10 bases that match TRBD2. Germline V CDR1 and CDR2: SNHLY, FYNNEI. The J segment lost 7 bases and the V segment lost 6 bases, leaving 9 bases of the junction unmatched. The CDR3 spans 15 residues. The DNA of the CDR3 is TGTGCCAGCAGGACAAGACAGCGGGGGGGGAATGAGCAGTTCTTC. Its protein product is CASRTRQRGGNEQFF.

The J gene is TRBJ1-4, the V gene TRBV4-3; 8 nucleotides line up with TRBD1. CDR1 LGHNA and CDR2 YSLEER come from the germline V gene. Unmatched junction bases numbered 5, after V lost 0 bases and J lost 8 bases. The CDR3 covers 15 residues. CDR3 loop: CASSQDRAGGEKLFF. The DNA for the CDR3 is TGCGCCAGCAGCCAAGATCGGGCAGGGGGCGAAAAACTGTTTTTT.

The chain links TRBV6-5 to TRBJ2-3; D gene ambiguous. V dropped 5 bases and J dropped 0 bases, with 9 bases sitting between them. The CDR3 covers 14 residues. The germline gives CDR1 MNHEY, CDR2 SVGAGI. CDR3 bases: TGTGCCAGCAGTATCACAACGAGCACAGATACGCAGTATTTT. Translating gives CASSITTSTDTQYF.

The chain recombines TRBV6-5 with TRBJ1-1; no definite D call. This CDR3 comprises 13 residues. Germline assignment: CDR1 MNHEY and CDR2 SVGAGI. V was clipped by 2 bases and J by 5 bases, with 9 bases between them. DNA of the CDR3: TGTGCCAGCAGTTACGGGCCTTTTACTGAAGCTTTCTTT. This encodes CASSYGPFTEAFF.

The chain links TRBV5-6 to TRBJ1-4; D ambiguous. This CDR3 has 12 residues. V was clipped by 3 bases and J by 11 bases, with 11 bases between them. CDR1 SGHDT and CDR2 YYEEEE come from the germline V gene. The chain's CDR3 is CASSSDPQKLFF. The CDR3 DNA reads TGTGCCAGCAGCTCAGACCCACAGAAACTGTTTTTT.

On this clone: Relative to the germline gene, one junction end is altered; a read error may explain this. The chain has TRBV5-6 and TRBJ2-7; D is undetermined. This CDR3 is 13 amino acids long. Germline CDR1 SGHDT, CDR2 YYEEEE. CDR3: CASRLASTYEQYF. The CDR3 region has the DNA TGTGCCAGCAGGTTGGCTAGTACCTACGAGCAGTACTTC.

The chain joins TRBV6-6 to TRBJ1-5; the D gene is possibly TRBD1 (6 bases). V lost 4 bases to trimming and J lost 1 base, with 11 bases between them. Germline V gene lookup returns CDR1 MNHNY and CDR2 SVGAGI (reference sequence). This CDR3 comprises 15 residues. As DNA, the CDR3 is TGTGCCAGCAGTTCCCGGGACACCAGCAATCAGCCCCAGCATTTT. Translated, it gives CASSSRDTSNQPQHF.

The rearrangement joins TRBV30 to TRBJ2-3; maybe TRBD1 (5 bases). The CDR3 runs 15 residues. CDR1 and CDR2 from the germline V gene are GTSNPN and SVGIG (reference sequence). Between the trimmed V and J ends, which lost 0 bases and 0 bases, there was a span of 10 bases. CDR3 nucleotide sequence: TGTGCCTGGAGTGTAAAGGGGTATAGCACAGATACGCAGTATTTT. Amino acids: CAWSVKGYSTDTQYF. Combining the CDR3 with reference TRBV30 and TRBJ2-3 gives the whole variable domain SQTIHQWPATLVQPVGSPLSLECTVEGTSNPNLYWYRQAAGRGLQLLFYSVGIGQISSEVPQNLSASRPQDRQFILSSKKLLLSDSGFYLCAWSVKGYSTDTQYFGPGTRLTVL.

The rearrangement uses TRBV5-6 and TRBJ1-5; D might be TRBD1 (6 bases). Per the germline V gene, CDR1 is SGHDT and CDR2 is YYEEEE. The CDR3 is made up of 17 amino acids. Trimming stripped 1 base from V and 3 bases from J, with 17 bases between. The CDR3 is CASSLFTADRHNQPQHF. The DNA for the CDR3 is TGTGCCAGCAGCTTGTTCACTGCCGACAGGCACAATCAGCCCCAGCATTTT.

The CDR3 DNA is TGTGCCAGCAGCCCCACGTGGACTAGCGGGAACAATGAGCAGTTCTTC. As protein: CASSPTWTSGNNEQFF. The V and J genes are TRBV5-6 and TRBJ2-1; 12 nucleotides agree with TRBD2. The CDR3 is 16 residues long. Losses at the gene ends were 4 bases for V and 5 bases for J; bases not matched to a gene: 7. Germline V gene lookup returns CDR1 SGHDT and CDR2 YYEEEE.

The V and J genes are TRBV7-8 and TRBJ2-7; possible D gene TRBD2, 5 bases. The CDR3 is made up of 17 amino acids. The V and J ends lost 5 bases and 4 bases respectively, with 24 bases between them. Looked up from germline, CDR1 is SGHVS and CDR2 is FQNEAQ. CDR3 coding DNA: TGTGCCAGCAGCCCTTATCTCGGGGATTTAAAAATTTACGAGCAGTACTTC. It codes for CASSPYLGDLKIYEQYF.

V and J are TRBV5-1 and TRBJ2-1, with D perhaps matching TRBD1 (6 bases). Germline values: CDR1 SGHRS, CDR2 YFSETQ. V was shortened by 0 bases and J by 6 bases, with 13 bases between the two germline ends. CDR3 length: 15 amino acids. The CDR3 region has the DNA TGCGCCAGCAGCTTGGCCCCAGGGGTTGGCAATGAGCAGTTCTTC. This codes for CASSLAPGVGNEQFF.

The chain couples TRBV28 to TRBJ1-1; D is possibly TRBD1 (6 bases). This CDR3 spans 14 amino acids. Trimming shortened V by 5 bases and J by 5 bases, and 15 bases separated the two germline ends. Germline CDR1 and CDR2: MDHEN and SYDVKM. Here the CDR3 DNA reads TGTGCCAGCAGTACGATGATTGGACAGACTGAAGCTTTCTTT. Translated: CASSTMIGQTEAFF.

This clone is deemed medium-sized (0.01 to 0.1%). The chain links TRBV6-4 to TRBJ2-1; a possible D gene is TRBD2 (5 bases). The germline gives CDR1 MRHNA, CDR2 SNTAGT. This CDR3 region has 13 residues. The germline V and J ends were trimmed by 0 bases and 9 bases, with 9 bases remaining between them. The CDR3, as DNA: TGTGCCAGCAGTGACTCGGAGAGCGGTGAGCAGTTCTTC. Amino acids: CASSDSESGEQFF.